Shown below are 29 T cell receptor beta chains from a single sample sequenced in a study of STAT5B mutations in CD4+ large granular lymphocyte leukemia (dated 2022 in TCRdb). Library construction relied on the immunoSEQ multiplex PCR assay. TCRdb re-hosts the immuneACCESS table, in-frame sequences only. Its copies lack some clones; in the studies checked, an unresolved V gene accounts for under half of them, and the cause for the rest is not known. Within this sample are roughly 30,000 clones, with around four fifths of them counted one time only. The ten largest clonotypes hold around 4% of the sample. Specimen: CD4+ T cells from blood buffy coats. The receptors stem from a human donor in good health.

The J gene is TRBJ2-7, the V gene TRBV29-1; D possibly corresponds to TRBD1 (6 bases). The germline V and J ends were trimmed by 7 bases and 3 bases, with 13 bases remaining between them. This CDR3 has 12 amino acids. Germline V CDR1 and CDR2: SQVTM, ANQGSEA. The CDR3 DNA sequence: TGCAGCGCTGGAATGGACAGCTACGAGCAGTACTTC. Translated: CSAGMDSYEQYF.

V and J are TRBV7-2 and TRBJ1-4, with 9 bases aligning to TRBD1. With V trimmed by 3 bases and J by 7 bases, 3 bases remained unmatched. Germline V CDR1 and CDR2: SGHTA, FQGNSA. The CDR3 spans 14 residues. The CDR3 reads CASSFWGQGEKLFF. Written as DNA, the CDR3 is TGTGCCAGCAGCTTTTGGGGACAGGGTGAAAAACTGTTTTTT.

The chain employs TRBV27 and TRBJ1-5, with D unclear. CDR3 length equals 15 residues. V was clipped by 2 bases and J by 0 bases, with 8 bases between them. Germline V gives CDR1 MNHEY, CDR2 SMNVEV (reference sequence). In DNA form, the CDR3 reads TGTGCCAGCAGTTTAGACGGTCCTAGCAATCAGCCCCAGCATTTT. The encoded protein is CASSLDGPSNQPQHF.

This clone was seen a few times. J is TRBJ2-2 and V is TRBV10-1, with 9 bases fitting TRBD1. Trimming removed 3 bases from V and 4 bases from J; junction bases left unmatched: 6. Looked up from germline, CDR1 is WNHNN and CDR2 is SYGVQD (reference sequence). The CDR3 loop spans 16 amino acids. The CDR3: CASSDPGTGITGELFF. The CDR3 DNA reads as TGCGCCAGCAGTGACCCAGGGACAGGGATCACCGGGGAGCTGTTTTTT.

The CDR3 region is CASSNGQISYEQYF. CDR3 nucleotides: TGTGCCAGCAGCAACGGACAGATCTCCTACGAGCAGTACTTC. The V call is TRBV6-1, the J call TRBJ2-7, with a tentative D call TRBD1 (6 bases). In germline, CDR1 is MNHNS, CDR2 SASEGT. The ends were cut back, 6 bases at V and 0 bases at J, with 12 bases in the middle. The CDR3 contains 14 residues.

This clone occurred a few times. The rearrangement uses TRBV4-2 and TRBJ1-4; D not resolved. The V end lost 5 bases, the J end lost 5 bases, and 6 bases lay between the germline ends. This CDR3 has 12 residues. Germline lookup yields CDR1 LGHNA and CDR2 YNFKEQ. Here the CDR3 reads CASSTPNEKLFF. DNA for the CDR3: TGTGCCAGCAGCACTCCAAATGAAAAACTGTTTTTT.

The chain joins TRBV4-3 to TRBJ1-1; D ambiguous. V lost 4 bases to trimming and J lost 10 bases, with 10 bases between them. In germline, CDR1 is LGHNA, CDR2 YSLEER. The CDR3 loop spans 11 amino acids. CDR3 coding DNA: TGCGCCAGCAGCCGAGGTCCGGCAGCTTTCTTT. It is translated as CASSRGPAAFF.

The J gene is TRBJ1-1, the V gene TRBV27, with D perhaps matching TRBD1 (6 bases). The CDR3 is made up of 13 amino acids. V dropped 6 bases and J dropped 7 bases, with 15 bases sitting between them. Per the germline V gene, CDR1 is MNHEY and CDR2 is SMNVEV (reference sequence). The CDR3 loop reads CASRANGGSEAFF. The CDR3 region has the DNA TGTGCCAGCAGGGCAAACGGGGGCAGTGAAGCTTTCTTT.

The chain uses TRBV6-1 and TRBJ2-3, with TRBD2 matching 11 bases. Germline values: CDR1 MNHNS, CDR2 SASEGT. The CDR3 has 15 amino acids. V lost 2 bases, J lost 7 bases, and 5 bases stayed unmatched. Here the CDR3 DNA reads TGTGCCAGCAGTGAATCCCGACTAGCGGGAAATACGCAGTATTTT. It encodes CASSESRLAGNTQYF.

This clone was found a few times. The rearrangement links TRBV18 to TRBJ2-7; TRBD1 aligns across 9 bases. J gave up 3 bases and V 4 bases, and 4 bases lay outside the gene matches. This CDR3 comprises 14 residues. Per germline, CDR1 KGHSH and CDR2 LQKENI. DNA of the CDR3: TGTGCCAGCTCACAGGGACAGGGAGGCTACGAGCAGTACTTC. Its protein product is CASSQGQGGYEQYF.

The rearrangement joins TRBV5-5 to TRBJ1-1; 7 nucleotides match TRBD1. Germline CDR1 SGHKS, CDR2 YYEKEE (reference sequence). The CDR3 length is 17 residues. J lost 3 bases, V lost 4 bases, and 15 bases had no gene match. The CDR3 DNA follows: TGTGCCAGCAGCCCCCGGGGGGTTACAGGGGCGGACACTGAAGCTTTCTTT. Residues: CASSPRGVTGADTEAFF.

The chain joins TRBV9 to TRBJ2-1, with unresolved D. CDR1 is SGDLS and CDR2 is YYNGEE in the germline V gene. The germline V and J ends were trimmed by 4 bases and 6 bases, with 11 bases remaining between them. The CDR3 is 13 residues long. CDR3 amino acids: CASSSWGSNEQFF. Written as DNA, the CDR3 is TGTGCCAGCAGCTCCTGGGGTAGCAATGAGCAGTTCTTC.

The V gene is TRBV7-9, the J gene TRBJ2-6; the D is unclear. CDR1 and CDR2 from the germline V gene are SEHNR and FQNEAQ (reference sequence). V was clipped by 7 bases and J by 3 bases, with 10 bases between them. The CDR3 runs to 14 residues. DNA of the CDR3: TGTGCCAGCAAGGTGTTATATGGGGCCAACGTCCTGACTTTC. It specifies CASKVLYGANVLTF. Filled out from reference TRBV7-9 and TRBJ2-6, the complete variable domain reads DTGVSQNPRHKITKRGQNVTFRCDPISEHNRLYWYRQTLGQGPEFLTYFQNEAQLEKSRLLSDRFSAERPKGSFSTLEIQRTEQGDSAMYLCASKVLYGANVLTFGAGSRLTVL.

The rearrangement links TRBV5-1 to TRBJ2-3; 7 bases align to TRBD2. The ends lost 0 bases at V and 5 bases at J; junction bases unmatched: 3. Per the germline V gene, CDR1 is SGHRS and CDR2 is YFSETQ. The CDR3 has 14 amino acids. CDR3 DNA: TGCGCCAGCAGCTTGGCCGGGAGGAAAGATACGCAGTATTTT. It translates to CASSLAGRKDTQYF.

V is TRBV25-1 and J is TRBJ1-6, with D tentatively TRBD1 (5 bases). Germline V gene lookup returns CDR1 MGHDK and CDR2 SYGVNS. V was pared by 4 bases and J by 0 bases, with 13 bases between. The CDR3 is made up of 17 amino acids. CDR3 sequence (DNA): TGTGCCAGCAGTGCCCCGGGGCAGGCCTCCTATAATTCACCCCTCCACTTT. Residues: CASSAPGQASYNSPLHF.

The rearrangement joins TRBV10-3 to TRBJ2-3, with a possible D match to TRBD1 (6 bases). From germline, CDR1 is ENHRY and CDR2 SYGVKD. The CDR3 totals 13 residues. V was shortened by 6 bases and J by 3 bases, with 10 bases between the two germline ends. CDR3 protein: CAISHRETDTQYF. In nucleotides, the CDR3 is TGTGCCATCAGCCACAGGGAGACAGATACGCAGTATTTT.

This sequence joins TRBV19 and TRBJ2-7; D may match TRBD1 or TRBD2 (6 bases each). This CDR3 has 13 amino acids. Per the germline V gene, CDR1 is LNHDA and CDR2 is SQIVND (reference sequence). Between the trimmed V and J ends, which lost 8 bases and 3 bases, there was a span of 14 bases. The CDR3 DNA reads as TGTGCCAGTGGGGGGCAACCAAGCTACGAGCAGTACTTC. Residues: CASGGQPSYEQYF.

CDR3 nucleotides: TGCGCCAGCAGCTTTAACTTCTTGAACACCGGGGAGCTGTTTTTT. Its protein is CASSFNFLNTGELFF. This chain uses TRBV5-1 with TRBJ2-2; unclear D gene. Trimming stripped 2 bases from V and 1 base from J, with 9 bases between. The CDR3 runs to 15 residues. From germline, CDR1 is SGHRS and CDR2 YFSETQ.

V usage is TRBV28 and J usage is TRBJ2-2; no definite D call. The germline V and J ends were trimmed by 8 bases and 5 bases, with 18 bases remaining between them. From germline, CDR1 is MDHEN and CDR2 SYDVKM. This CDR3 contains 15 residues. The CDR3 bases are TGTGCCAGCTCTACGGTGGGCTTACGGACCGGGGAGCTGTTTTTT. Translating gives CASSTVGLRTGELFF.

The chain links TRBV29-1 to TRBJ1-1; D is uncertain. From germline, CDR1 is SQVTM and CDR2 ANQGSEA. Trimming removed 8 bases from V and 6 bases from J, with 13 bases in between. This CDR3 is built from 11 residues. The CDR3 region is CSTLWGSEAFF. The CDR3 DNA is TGCAGCACATTATGGGGTTCTGAAGCTTTCTTT.

This chain joins TRBV29-1 and TRBJ2-4; a weak D match, TRBD2 (5 bases). V was clipped by 7 bases and J by 3 bases, with 16 bases between them. The CDR3 covers 14 residues. Per the germline V gene, CDR1 is SQVTM and CDR2 is ANQGSEA. As DNA, the CDR3 is TGCAGCGCCCGATGGGGAGTCCGCAAAAACATTCAGTACTTC. As protein: CSARWGVRKNIQYF. Combining the CDR3 with reference TRBV29-1 and TRBJ2-4 gives the whole variable domain SAVISQKPSRDICQRGTSLTIQCQVDSQVTMMFWYRQQPGQSLTLIATANQGSEATYESGFVIDKFPISRPNLTFSTLTVSNMSPEDSSIYLCSARWGVRKNIQYFGAGTRLSVL.

The chain links TRBV28 to TRBJ2-7; TRBD2 is a possible D gene (6 bases). Looked up from germline, CDR1 is MDHEN and CDR2 is SYDVKM. The CDR3 has 16 residues. V was trimmed by 11 bases and J by 0 bases, leaving 23 bases between them. This CDR3 is CASPPSYGRSSYEQYF. CDR3 nucleotide sequence: TGTGCCTCCCCTCCCTCGTACGGGAGATCCTCCTACGAGCAGTACTTC.

The chain has TRBV19 and TRBJ2-2; D could derive from TRBD1 or TRBD2 (6 bases each). V was trimmed by 2 bases and J by 0 bases, leaving 7 bases between them. CDR1 and CDR2 (germline): LNHDA, SQIVND (reference sequence). The CDR3 sequence is 15 residues long. CDR3 DNA: TGTGCCAGTAGTATAAGGGGGGCGAACACCGGGGAGCTGTTTTTT. It is translated as CASSIRGANTGELFF.

CDR3 nucleotides: TGTGCCTCCCGGGACAGTAGCACAGATACGCAGTATTTT. This encodes CASRDSSTDTQYF. The chain uses TRBV6-1 and TRBJ2-3, with TRBD1 matching 7 bases. V lost 11 bases to trimming and J lost 0 bases; unmatched junction nucleotides: 5. In germline, CDR1 is MNHNS, CDR2 SASEGT. There are 13 residues in the CDR3.

This chain links TRBV5-1 with TRBJ1-1; D not certain. The germline gives CDR1 SGHRS, CDR2 YFSETQ. The ends were cut back, 4 bases at V and 2 bases at J, with 12 bases in the middle. This CDR3 has 14 amino acids. CDR3 sequence reads: CASSPGRVNTEAFF. CDR3 in DNA: TGCGCCAGCAGCCCCGGGCGGGTAAACACTGAAGCTTTCTTT.

The chain combines TRBV7-8 with TRBJ1-3, with a weak D call TRBD1 (6 bases). The germline V gene encodes CDR1 SGHVS and CDR2 FQNEAQ. Trimming shortened V by 5 bases and J by 0 bases, and 8 bases separated the two germline ends. This CDR3 comprises 14 residues. This CDR3 reads CASSIQGSGNTIYF. DNA of the CDR3: TGTGCCAGCAGCATACAGGGCTCTGGAAACACCATATATTTT.

The rearrangement links TRBV7-3 to TRBJ2-1; a weak D match, TRBD2 (6 bases). Trimming cost V 5 bases and J 5 bases, with 13 bases left between them. CDR3 length: 14 residues. Germline V gene sequence: CDR1 SGHTA, CDR2 FQGTGA. DNA of the CDR3: TGTGCCAGCAGCGAACTAGCTCAGGACAATGAGCAGTTCTTC. This encodes CASSELAQDNEQFF.

The chain combines TRBV27 with TRBJ2-7; possibly TRBD1 for D (6 bases). The germline CDR1 and CDR2 sequences are MNHEY and SMNVEV (reference sequence). The CDR3 length is 11 residues. V shed 8 bases and J shed 7 bases, with 12 bases lying between them. Here the CDR3 DNA reads TGTGCCAGCCGATACAGGGCGGAGCAGTACTTC. It yields the protein CASRYRAEQYF.

The rearrangement joins TRBV5-1 to TRBJ1-1; D gene ambiguous. V lost 0 bases, J lost 1 base, and 10 bases lay in between. CDR1 and CDR2 from the germline V gene are SGHRS and YFSETQ. The CDR3 covers 15 residues. The CDR3: CASSLVGSPNTEAFF. As DNA, the CDR3 is TGCGCCAGCAGCTTGGTTGGCAGCCCGAACACTGAAGCTTTCTTT.